Each of the 13 T cell receptor beta chains below was sequenced from the same sample in a study of Ad26.COV2.S vaccination and SARS-CoV-2 variants. Sequenced by immunoSEQ multiplex PCR; TCRdb stores in-frame clones only, minus some. The sample has approximately 480,000 clones; about 83% are singletons. The treatment: about 20 received Ad26.COV2.S at low or high dose, single or two shots; roughly 5 received placebo; per-sample allocation not given. All samples were drawn on day 63, counting from the first vaccine or placebo injection. Here the sequenced sample was peripheral blood, taken in a trial of Ad26.COV2.S vaccine versus placebo. These receptors all stem from a person aged 18 to 65 who received the Ad26.COV2.S COVID-19 vaccine or a placebo.

The chain carries TRBV5-4 and TRBJ1-6; the match to TRBD1 covers 7 bases. With V trimmed by 2 bases and J by 5 bases, 7 bases remained unmatched. The CDR3 spans 16 residues. Looked up from germline, CDR1 is SGHNT and CDR2 is YYREEE (reference sequence). CDR3 sequence reads: CASSLPQGGNNSPLHF. The CDR3 region has the DNA TGTGCCAGCAGCTTACCCCAGGGGGGTAATAATTCACCCCTCCACTTT.

The chain is built from TRBV28 and TRBJ2-5; D is undetermined. The CDR3 covers 11 residues. Germline V gene lookup returns CDR1 MDHEN and CDR2 SYDVKM. Deletions cut 1 base from V and 13 bases from J, with 10 bases between. CDR3 protein: CASSLSSRLYF. The CDR3, as DNA: TGTGCCAGCAGTTTATCTTCCCGTCTGTACTTC.

A remark on this clone: The sample has other DNA sequences that encode this CDR3 too. The J gene is TRBJ2-3, the V gene TRBV29-1, with D perhaps TRBD2 (8 bases). CDR3 length: 16 amino acids. Germline V gene lookup returns CDR1 SQVTM and CDR2 ANQGSEA. V lost 4 bases, J lost 0 bases, and 17 bases lay in between. This chain's CDR3 is CSVGGTRQGSTDTQYF. CDR3 in DNA: TGCAGCGTTGGTGGGACTAGACAGGGAAGCACAGATACGCAGTATTTT.

This chain connects TRBV5-1 to TRBJ2-7, with 8 bases lining up with TRBD1. CDR1 is SGHRS and CDR2 is YFSETQ in the germline V gene. The CDR3 has 15 residues. V was clipped by 3 bases and J by 2 bases; unmatched bases: 7. The DNA for the CDR3 is TGCGCCAGCAGCTCGAGGACAGGGCTCGCCTACGAGCAGTACTTC. Its translation is CASSSRTGLAYEQYF. Looking up the rest from reference TRBV5-1 and TRBJ2-7 gives the full variable domain: KAGVTQTPRYLIKTRGQQVTLSCSPISGHRSVSWYQQTPGQGLQFLFEYFSETQRNKGNFPGRFSGRQFSNSRSEMNVSTLELGDSALYLCASSSRTGLAYEQYFGPGTRLTVT.

V is TRBV30 and J is TRBJ2-5; 16 bases agree with TRBD2. This CDR3 has 15 residues. After removal of 1 base from V and 5 bases from J, the junction contained 1 base not matched to a gene. Germline V gene lookup returns CDR1 GTSNPN and CDR2 SVGIG (reference sequence). The CDR3 nucleotides are TGTGCCTGGAGTGGGGGACTAGCGGGAGGGGAGACCCAGTACTTC. Protein sequence: CAWSGGLAGGETQYF.

This clone was detected a few times. DNA for the CDR3: TGTGCCAGCAGTTCCGGACAGTCCTACGAGCAGTACTTC. Amino acid sequence: CASSSGQSYEQYF. The chain combines TRBV2 with TRBJ2-7, with D possibly matching TRBD1 (6 bases). Germline CDR1 SNHLY, CDR2 FYNNEI. V was clipped by 5 bases and J by 1 base, with 9 bases between them. This CDR3 has 13 amino acids.

This chain links TRBV9 with TRBJ2-7; TRBD2 is a possible D gene (6 bases). CDR1 SGDLS and CDR2 YYNGEE come from the germline V gene. The CDR3 has 13 amino acids. V was trimmed by 6 bases and J by 7 bases, leaving 17 bases between them. The CDR3 sequence is CASTLTGAGEQYF. The CDR3 nucleotides read TGTGCCAGCACGTTGACGGGAGCTGGGGAGCAGTACTTC.

This clone was seen more than once but under ten times. The chain is built from TRBV2 and TRBJ1-2; no definite D call. CDR1 and CDR2 (germline): SNHLY, FYNNEI. The CDR3 is 13 amino acids. V lost 4 bases, J lost 1 base, and 7 bases lay in between. The CDR3 is CASSGVGNYGYTF. The CDR3 DNA reads TGTGCCAGCAGTGGTGTGGGTAACTATGGCTACACCTTC.

This chain connects TRBV5-1 to TRBJ2-1; 12 bases fit TRBD2. The CDR3 runs 15 residues. The germline V gene has CDR1 SGHRS and CDR2 YFSETQ. Trimming took 4 bases from V and 6 from J; bases not matched to a gene: 5. In DNA form, the CDR3 reads TGCGCCAGCAGCCCGGGACTAGCGGGTTCCAATGAGCAGTTCTTC. It encodes CASSPGLAGSNEQFF. Using reference TRBV5-1 and TRBJ2-1 for the parts outside the CDR3, the full variable domain is KAGVTQTPRYLIKTRGQQVTLSCSPISGHRSVSWYQQTPGQGLQFLFEYFSETQRNKGNFPGRFSGRQFSNSRSEMNVSTLELGDSALYLCASSPGLAGSNEQFFGPGTRLTVL.

This clone occurred once. The chain is built from TRBV11-1 and TRBJ2-7, with TRBD1 matching 7 bases. CDR1 SGHAT and CDR2 FQDESV come from the germline V gene (reference sequence). The CDR3 is 15 amino acids. V dropped 1 base and J dropped 0; count of bases not matched to a gene: 3. Written as DNA, the CDR3 is TGTGCCAGCAGCTTAGGAGGGGGCAGCTCCTACGAGCAGTACTTC. Protein: CASSLGGGSSYEQYF.

The chain couples TRBV5-4 to TRBJ2-7; D is ambiguous. The CDR3 totals 12 residues. V was clipped by 4 bases and J by 2 bases, with 7 bases between them. Germline V gene data show CDR1 as SGHNT and CDR2 as YYREEE (reference sequence). CDR3 sequence: CASSLGTYEQYF. In DNA, the CDR3 is TGTGCCAGCAGCCTAGGGACCTACGAGCAGTACTTC.

V gene TRBV2 combines with J gene TRBJ1-4; no reliable D call. Deletions cut 6 bases from V and 3 bases from J, with 8 bases between. This CDR3 is 13 amino acids long. Germline V gene sequence: CDR1 SNHLY, CDR2 FYNNEI. CDR3 sequence: CASRASANEKLFF. Here the CDR3 DNA reads TGTGCCAGCAGGGCATCAGCTAATGAAAAACTGTTTTTT.

Turning to this clone: Relative to the germline gene, one junction end is altered; a read error may explain this. This chain joins TRBV7-7 and TRBJ2-3; 8 nucleotides agree with TRBD2. Germline values: CDR1 SSHAT, CDR2 FNYEAQ (reference sequence). This CDR3 region has 16 residues. The CDR3 sequence: CASSLGLAGVTDTQYF. The CDR3, as DNA: TGTGCTAGCAGCTTAGGCCTAGCGGGTGTCACAGATACGCAGTATTTT.